This T cell receptor (beta chain) was obtained from a study of CD8+ T cells in alopecia areata. Study results and limitations: The study found higher clonality in lesional than normal scalp, especially in alopecia totalis/universalis.

The CDR3 totals 14 residues. Germline lookup yields CDR1 MNHEY and CDR2 SVGAGI. The sorting of PBMCs gave CD4+ and CD8+ T cells. cDNA reverse transcribed from extracted RNA served as the sequencing template. Some clones are missing from TCRdb's copy, which holds only in-frame ones; the method was immunoSEQ multiplex PCR. The table records some 160,000 clones, more than 55% of them present only once. To note about this clone: The antigen remains undetermined. The germline gene is not matched at one end of the junction; a read error may be the cause.

The clonotype was recovered from a human donor in good health. Sequencing was done on a sample of CD8+ T cells sorted from blood. The chain uses TRBV6-5 and TRBJ2-2; TRBD2 agrees at 9 bases. CDR3 coding DNA: TGTGCCATCAGTGAGCGGGAGGACACCGGGGAGCTGTTTTTT. Translating gives CAISEREDTGELFF.